These 31 T cell receptor beta chains were all obtained from the same sample, sequenced in a study of spatial heterogeneity in lung cancer. Time point described: sample taken at primary tumor resection. Whole RNA, isolated from tumor, nontumor lung or frozen PBMC, was sequenced without prior sorting. Each CDR3 protein gets one entry after TCRdb re-called the 5' RACE reads with MiXCR. Here the sample spans about 75,000 distinct CDR3 sequences, about an eighth being singletons. The sequencing here drew on PBMCs, taken at surgery. Every receptor here comes from a male donor with early-stage non-small cell lung cancer.

This clonotype was found a few times. V is TRBV12-3 or TRBV12-4 and J is TRBJ2-1; 12 nucleotides align to TRBD2. V lost 3 bases, J lost 0 bases, and 6 bases stayed unmatched. The CDR3 contains 18 residues. In DNA form, the CDR3 reads TGTGCCAGCAGTTTCCGACTAGCGGGGGTCCTCTCCTACAATGAGCAGTTCTTC. Encoded protein: CASSFRLAGVLSYNEQFF.

This chain links TRBV11-3 with TRBJ1-2; TRBD1 aligns across 7 bases. The CDR3 has 16 residues. The germline gives CDR1 SGHNT, CDR2 YENEEA. Germline trimming cut 0 bases from V and 4 bases from J; bases unmatched to any gene: 8. The CDR3 DNA reads TGTGCCAGCAGCTTAGATCGGGGACAGTCGCCCTATGGCTACACCTTC. This translates into CASSLDRGQSPYGYTF.

This clonotype has ten or more counts. V usage is TRBV12-3 or TRBV12-4 and J usage is TRBJ1-5; no clear D. The CDR3 contains 13 residues. The ends were cut back, 2 bases at V and 3 bases at J, with 5 bases in the middle. The CDR3: CASSLRINQPQHF. DNA for the CDR3: TGTGCCAGCAGTTTACGGATCAATCAGCCCCAGCATTTT.

This clonotype was seen a handful of times. V usage is TRBV7-2 and J usage is TRBJ1-1; D is uncertain. This CDR3 has 13 amino acids. V shed 1 base and J shed 5 bases, with 8 bases lying between them. Germline values: CDR1 SGHTA, CDR2 FQGNSA. CDR3 region: CASSLDANTEAFF. The CDR3 DNA follows: TGTGCCAGCAGCTTAGATGCGAATACTGAAGCTTTCTTT.

This clonotype was counted at least ten times. The V gene is TRBV7-9, the J gene TRBJ1-1; no clear D. With 1 base removed from V and 1 base from J, the gap between germline ends came to 10 bases. CDR1 is SEHNR, CDR2 FQNEAQ, per germline (reference sequence). The CDR3 runs to 15 residues. CDR3 DNA sequence: TGTGCCAGCAGCTTAGATAGGGAAGCGAACACTGAAGCTTTCTTT. It yields the protein CASSLDREANTEAFF.

This clonotype was counted many times. The chain couples TRBV2 to TRBJ2-2, with 10 bases aligning to TRBD2. J was trimmed by 8 bases and V by 3 bases; bases with no gene match: 6. This CDR3 comprises 15 residues. CDR1 SNHLY and CDR2 FYNNEI come from the germline V gene. The CDR3 is CASSDVAGGAGELFF. Written as DNA, the CDR3 is TGTGCCAGCAGTGATGTAGCGGGAGGTGCGGGGGAGCTGTTTTTT.

The chain uses TRBV10-3 and TRBJ2-7; D remains ambiguous. Germline V gene sequence: CDR1 ENHRY, CDR2 SYGVKD. This CDR3 region has 13 residues. The V end lost 1 base, the J end lost 2 bases, and 6 bases lay between the germline ends. CDR3 sequence reads: CAISEFTAYEQYF. The CDR3, as DNA: TGTGCCATCAGTGAGTTTACAGCCTACGAGCAGTACTTC.

V gene TRBV6-1 combines with J gene TRBJ2-7, with 8 bases matching TRBD1. This CDR3 is 14 amino acids long. Germline CDR1 reads MNHNS; CDR2 reads SASEGT. The ends lost 5 bases at V and 4 bases at J; junction bases unmatched: 7. Written as DNA, the CDR3 is TGTGCCAGCAGTAGCTCGCAGGGGGCGTACGAGCAGTACTTC. It specifies CASSSSQGAYEQYF.

V is TRBV11-2 and J is TRBJ2-7; 9 nucleotides match TRBD1. V lost 5 bases to trimming and J lost 2 bases; unmatched junction nucleotides: 4. Germline V gives CDR1 SGHAT, CDR2 FQNNGV. The CDR3 is 14 amino acids. This CDR3 is CASSPGTGTYEQYF. As DNA, the CDR3 is TGTGCCAGCAGCCCCGGGACAGGGACCTACGAGCAGTACTTC. Full variable domain (outside the CDR3, taken from reference TRBV11-2 and TRBJ2-7): EAGVAQSPRYKIIEKRQSVAFWCNPISGHATLYWYQQILGQGPKLLIQFQNNGVVDDSQLPKDRFSAERLKGVDSTLKIQPAKLEDSAVYLCASSPGTGTYEQYFGPGTRLTVT.

The chain links TRBV10-2 to TRBJ2-1; D gene unclear. The CDR3 runs to 14 residues. From germline, CDR1 is WSHSY and CDR2 SAAADI. Trimming removed 2 bases at V and 4 bases at J, with 9 bases between. The CDR3 DNA sequence: TGCGCCAGCAGTGAGGTTGGTCGTTACAATGAGCAGTTCTTC. This gives the protein CASSEVGRYNEQFF.

This clonotype was observed many times. V gene TRBV28 combines with J gene TRBJ2-1; 10 bases match TRBD2. The germline gives CDR1 MDHEN, CDR2 SYDVKM. V lost 6 bases to trimming and J lost 9 bases; unmatched junction nucleotides: 11. The length of the CDR3 is 15 residues. The CDR3 here is CASSELLAGKVEQFF. DNA of the CDR3: TGTGCCAGCAGCGAACTACTAGCGGGAAAGGTTGAGCAGTTCTTC.

This clonotype was detected only a few times. This sequence joins TRBV29-1 and TRBJ2-1, with 8 bases matching TRBD1. This CDR3 spans 15 amino acids. The ends lost 4 bases at V and 7 bases at J; junction bases unmatched: 12. From germline, CDR1 is SQVTM and CDR2 ANQGSEA. This CDR3 is CSVVKLGQGGNEQFF. CDR3 coding DNA: TGCAGCGTTGTAAAGTTAGGACAGGGAGGTAATGAGCAGTTCTTC.

This clonotype was counted only a few times. The chain is built from TRBV4-3 and TRBJ1-6; D is possibly TRBD1 (5 bases). The CDR3 covers 16 residues. The V gene's germline CDR1 is LGHNA and CDR2 YSLEER. V shed 0 bases and J shed 4 bases, with 10 bases lying between them. The CDR3 region is CASSQDSGTYNSPLHF. The CDR3 nucleotides are TGCGCCAGCAGCCAAGATTCAGGGACTTATAATTCACCCCTCCACTTT.

This clonotype was counted between two and nine times. The gene calls are TRBV20-1 and TRBJ1-1; 11 bases align to TRBD1. This CDR3 has 14 residues. V trimming: 3 bases; J trimming: 7 bases; junction bases outside the gene matches: 7. Looked up from germline, CDR1 is DFQATT and CDR2 is SNEGSKA (reference sequence). The CDR3 DNA follows: TGCAGTGCTAGGGACAGGGGGCGAGTAGGTGAAGCTTTCTTT. As protein: CSARDRGRVGEAFF.

The genes are TRBV27 and TRBJ2-1, with D possibly being TRBD2 (6 bases). In germline, CDR1 is MNHEY, CDR2 SMNVEV (reference sequence). The CDR3 runs to 14 residues. V lost 4 bases, J lost 7 bases, and 14 bases lay in between. The CDR3 here is CASSWLQGRNEQFF. The DNA of the CDR3 is TGTGCCAGCAGTTGGCTCCAAGGGAGGAATGAGCAGTTCTTC.

This clonotype was detected a few times. The gene calls are TRBV6-1 and TRBJ2-5; D may correspond to TRBD1 or TRBD2 (6 bases each). V gave up 11 bases and J gave up 4 bases, with 14 bases separating them. This CDR3 is 12 amino acids long. Germline values: CDR1 MNHNS, CDR2 SASEGT. CDR3 region: CASRTAGETQYF. The CDR3 DNA is TGTGCCTCCCGGACAGCGGGAGAGACCCAGTACTTC.

This clonotype came up a few times. This rearrangement joins TRBV18 to TRBJ2-7; weak D call: TRBD2 (5 bases). From germline, CDR1 is KGHSH and CDR2 LQKENI. The germline V and J ends were trimmed by 6 bases and 3 bases, with 12 bases remaining between them. CDR3 length: 13 residues. CDR3 sequence: CASSPRGNYEQYF. The CDR3 DNA reads TGTGCCAGCTCGCCTCGGGGAAACTACGAGCAGTACTTC.

The table lists this clonotype with many counts. V gene TRBV28 combines with J gene TRBJ2-7; tentative D call: TRBD2 (5 bases). CDR3 length: 14 residues. V shed 2 bases and J shed 5 bases, with 13 bases lying between them. CDR1 MDHEN and CDR2 SYDVKM come from the germline V gene. The CDR3 protein is CASSLLGLGDEQYF. CDR3 nucleotide sequence: TGTGCCAGCAGTTTACTCGGTCTCGGGGACGAGCAGTACTTC.

This rearrangement joins TRBV28 to TRBJ1-1; 7 bases match TRBD1. V shed 5 bases and J 0 bases; nucleotides not matched to a gene: 6. Germline assignment: CDR1 MDHEN and CDR2 SYDVKM. CDR3 size: 15 residues. This CDR3 is CASSRAGQMNTEAFF. Here the CDR3 DNA reads TGTGCCAGCAGTCGCGCGGGACAGATGAACACTGAAGCTTTCTTT.

This clonotype turned up a few times. The J gene is TRBJ2-2, the V gene TRBV5-1, with a weak D call TRBD2 (6 bases). V lost 1 base, J lost 3 bases, and 13 bases lay in between. CDR3 length equals 16 residues. Germline-derived CDR1 and CDR2 are SGHRS and YFSETQ. The CDR3 bases are TGCGCCAGCAGCTTGTACGGCGGGATGGACACCGGGGAGCTGTTTTTT. Its translation: CASSLYGGMDTGELFF.

This clonotype was recorded many times. The V gene is TRBV7-8, the J gene TRBJ2-1, with TRBD2 matching 7 bases. V lost 1 base to trimming and J lost 0 bases; unmatched junction nucleotides: 9. The CDR3 length is 18 residues. The germline V gene has CDR1 SGHVS and CDR2 FQNEAQ. The CDR3 DNA is TGTGCCAGCAGCTTAGTTGCGGGAGCCGTCAGCTCCTACAATGAGCAGTTCTTC. Its translation: CASSLVAGAVSSYNEQFF.

This clonotype showed up just a few times. The rearrangement links TRBV6-5 to TRBJ2-1, with 8 bases identical to TRBD2. Trimming cost V 6 bases and J 0 bases; bases outside gene matches: 4. There are 15 residues in the CDR3. Per the germline V gene, CDR1 is MNHEY and CDR2 is SVGAGI. The CDR3 spells CASSRSGSSYNEQFF. The CDR3 bases are TGTGCCAGCAGCCGGAGCGGGAGCTCCTACAATGAGCAGTTCTTC.

This clonotype was counted a few times. This chain connects TRBV6-5 to TRBJ1-1; D call uncertain. The V gene's germline CDR1 is MNHEY and CDR2 SVGAGI. CDR3 size: 14 residues. Deletions cut 8 bases from V and 1 base from J, with 14 bases between. In nucleotides, the CDR3 is TGTGCCAGCGTCAAAGCTAAAGCGAACACTGAAGCTTTCTTT. Amino acids: CASVKAKANTEAFF.

This clonotype was seen at least ten times. The rearrangement uses TRBV9 and TRBJ2-1; D remains ambiguous. From germline, CDR1 is SGDLS and CDR2 YYNGEE. The CDR3 runs 15 residues. V dropped 4 bases and J dropped 5 bases, with 16 bases sitting between them. Written as DNA, the CDR3 is TGTGCCAGCAGCCCGGGCCACGCGGAGCACAATGAGCAGTTCTTC. As protein: CASSPGHAEHNEQFF.

This clonotype showed up many times. The V call is TRBV29-1, the J call TRBJ2-5, with 14 nucleotides matching TRBD2. Germline lookup yields CDR1 SQVTM and CDR2 ANQGSEA. V shed 5 bases and J 4 bases; nucleotides not matched to a gene: 3. This CDR3 spans 14 amino acids. The CDR3 loop reads CSVIGLAGGETQYF. The CDR3 bases are TGCAGCGTTATAGGACTAGCGGGAGGAGAGACCCAGTACTTC.

This clonotype turned up a few times. V is TRBV11-3 and J is TRBJ2-1; 10 nucleotides align to TRBD2. V shed 4 bases and J 7 bases; nucleotides not matched to a gene: 10. CDR1 is SGHNT and CDR2 is YENEEA in the germline V gene. This CDR3 contains 16 residues. The CDR3 protein is CASSSKREGPRNEQFF. The DNA of the CDR3 is TGTGCCAGCAGCTCAAAGCGGGAGGGCCCTCGGAATGAGCAGTTCTTC.

This chain links TRBV20-1 with TRBJ2-7; TRBD2 agrees at 8 bases. The germline V gene encodes CDR1 DFQATT and CDR2 SNEGSKA (reference sequence). Trimming took 3 bases from V and 7 from J; bases not matched to a gene: 14. The CDR3 contains 15 residues. CDR3 in DNA: TGCAGTGCTAGCTCAAGTTTGACTATAGCGGGAGAGCAGTACTTC. This sequence encodes CSASSSLTIAGEQYF.

The sample holds a few counts of this clonotype. The chain combines TRBV7-9 with TRBJ1-4; a weak D match, TRBD1 (5 bases). The CDR3 covers 14 residues. Germline assignment: CDR1 SEHNR and CDR2 FQNEAQ (reference sequence). V was pared by 2 bases and J by 8 bases, with 12 bases between. The DNA for the CDR3 is TGTGCCAGCAGCTTAAATCAGGGAAACGAAAAACTGTTTTTT. Protein: CASSLNQGNEKLFF.

This chain joins TRBV20-1 and TRBJ2-3, with 8 positions matching TRBD2. Germline trimming cut 3 bases from V and 2 bases from J; bases unmatched to any gene: 4. CDR1 is DFQATT and CDR2 is SNEGSKA in the germline V gene (reference sequence). This CDR3 spans 14 amino acids. The CDR3 sequence: CSASSGAYTDTQYF. The CDR3 nucleotides are TGCAGTGCTAGTAGCGGGGCTTACACAGATACGCAGTATTTT.

The V and J genes are TRBV20-1 and TRBJ2-7; possible D gene TRBD1, 5 bases. Germline lookup yields CDR1 DFQATT and CDR2 SNEGSKA (reference sequence). The CDR3 contains 14 residues. V dropped 4 bases and J dropped 4 bases, with 17 bases sitting between them. This chain's CDR3 is CSAIPPQGRYEQYF. CDR3 sequence (DNA): TGCAGTGCTATCCCCCCGCAGGGTAGATACGAGCAGTACTTC.

This clonotype appeared a few times. CDR3 in amino acids: CASMPAGEPEQFF. The CDR3 DNA follows: TGTGCCAGCATGCCAGCGGGAGAGCCTGAGCAGTTCTTC. The gene calls are TRBV2 and TRBJ2-1, with 8 bases matching TRBD2. Germline CDR1 SNHLY, CDR2 FYNNEI. The CDR3 loop spans 13 amino acids. V dropped 7 bases and J dropped 9; count of bases not matched to a gene: 8.